The T cell receptor beta chain described here comes from a study of blood T cell repertoires in COVID-19. About the study: Collection of acute and convalescent COVID-19 samples took place in the United States, Italy and Spain. The analysed material was cDNA or gDNA that came from T cells, B-cell-depleted T cells, or PBMCs.

This clone has more than one count but fewer than ten. From germline, CDR1 is SEHNR and CDR2 FQNEAQ (reference sequence). Trimming removed 5 bases at V and 5 bases at J, with 11 bases between. The CDR3 is made up of 13 amino acids. Authors' methods: Nucleated cell number was recorded as an estimate derived from reference gene primer amplification. Clones were read by immunoSEQ multiplex PCR, and TCRdb kept only the in-frame ones, dropping some. For V, J and clone size, that table is used; D and trimming come from the DNA. The sample has fewer than 120,000 clones; about 90% are singletons. The sequenced material came from peripheral blood. This chain connects TRBV7-9 to TRBJ2-3; D is possibly TRBD1 (6 bases). This receptor was taken from a human donor in a cohort sampled during active COVID-19. The CDR3 bases are TGTGCCAGCAGCGGGACACAAGGAGATACGCAGTATTTT. Translation: CASSGTQGDTQYF.